The TCR beta chain under discussion was sequenced for a study of T cells in Graves' hyperthyroidism and ophthalmopathy (dated by TCRdb to between 2018 and 2021). In the study overall: Peripheral blood was collected at initial diagnosis, before any treatment. To identify TCR V-J signatures that set the groups apart, the researchers used a discovery cohort of 100 patients, made up of 40 to 45 with Graves' ophthalmopathy and some 56 with stable Graves' hyperthyroidism. Prospective prediction of ophthalmopathy was tested in an independent validation cohort of 18 to 20 hyperthyroidism patients and approximately 17 patients who later progressed to ophthalmopathy. For training and testing, the 80 to 100 patients in the discovery cohort were randomly divided in a 7:3 ratio. The study also compared thyroid tissue and blood T-cell repertoires from a handful of Graves' hyperthyroidism patients. Following sampling, methimazole starting at 30 mg daily was given to hyperthyroidism patients, and high-dose intravenous methylprednisolone was given to ophthalmopathy patients. TCR Vbeta CDR3 sequencing of roughly 140 peripheral blood samples (over 40 ophthalmopathy, about 75 hyperthyroidism and roughly 17 progressor patients) is reported in the paper. What the authors observed across the whole study: Most expanded thyroid clonotypes (frequency above 0.001) were also detected in blood, suggesting blood repertoires may reflect thyroid immune responses. A model built on a 13 V-J signature distinguished ophthalmopathy from stable hyperthyroidism, reaching roughly 88% sensitivity and around 81% specificity in cross-validation and 80%/75% in testing. During validation, the model predicted progression to ophthalmopathy a median of approximately 7 months ahead of onset, with roughly 65% sensitivity and almost 75% specificity. No statistical method was used to fix the sample size in advance, and group allocation was not hidden from the investigators.

Stable Graves' hyperthyroidism was defined as the absence of progression to ophthalmopathy over 18 months of follow-up. Hyperthyroidism patients were newly diagnosed, with disease duration under 2 months, and aged 18 to 65 years. Any patient with an uncontrolled infection, another autoimmune disease, pregnancy or lactation was excluded. Diagnoses were established on the basis of clinical symptoms, serum thyroxine and TRAb, thyroid ultrasound, and orbital computed tomography. PBMCs were separated from approximately 10 ml of fresh peripheral blood using Ficoll-Paque density gradient centrifugation. Total RNA was extracted using Trizol reagent, and RNA quality was assessed on an Agilent 2100 Bioanalyzer. Trimming at the junction amounts to 7 bases on V and 6 bases on J, and the germline ends lie 9 bases apart. The CDR3 runs 12 residues from the cysteine to the phenylalanine. Just CDR3 DNA is preserved here, 36 bases in frame from base 1. CDR1 is given as MNHEY and CDR2 as SMNVEV, both from the germline V gene (reference sequence).

This clonotype was seen repeatedly, ten times or more. This receptor's antigen is unknown. Base-call qualities are not available, and no considerably larger clone is one nucleotide away. Amplification of TCR beta CDR3 regions was carried out from RNA transcripts. The first round of RT-PCR for the TCR CDR3 was performed with the HTBI primer set and the Qiagen OneStep RT-PCR kit. The libraries were constructed in a second round of multiplex PCR and then size-selected and purified. Sequencing of the libraries was done on an Illumina HiSeq2000 using paired-end 100 bp reads. For the original study's pipeline: SOAPnuke was used to process the raw data, with reads discarded if the reads contained adapters or uncalled bases, had a mean Phred below 15, or lacked an exact constant-primer or identifier match. High-quality paired reads were merged using COPE v1.2.5, and each unique nucleotide sequence was defined as a clonotype. MiTCR v1.1 was used to align the clonotypes against IMGT TRBV, TRBD and TRBJ reference segments. Only V-J combinations with frequency above 0.0001, covering 99% to 99.2% of repertoires, were analysed. A TCS score was defined as the ratio of F50 (clonal expansion) to E x V (chaos), with BLOSUM62-based TCRdist applied between CDR3 peptides within each V-J. Welch's t-statistics and random forest reduced 450 to 600 V-J features to 13, which were used in a naive Bayes classifier (R e1071). The raw public reads went through TCRdb reprocessing: fastp at Q25, MiXCR clone calling, in-frame beta chains kept. Every CDR3 protein is listed once, alongside the most common genes and DNA of its rows. These V and J calls rely on TCRdb rather than the paper's analysis. This sample has about 550,000 distinct CDR3 sequences in its table, and 20% to 25% of those were observed once. Of the sample, roughly 29% falls within the top ten clones.

The receptor comes from a man aged 18 to 35 with Graves' hyperthyroidism. Material for sequencing was blood. The sequence links TRBV27 to TRBJ2-2, with an unclear D gene assignment. CDR3 protein: CASKFRAGELFF. The bases read TGTGCCAGCAAGTTTCGGGCCGGGGAGCTGTTTTTT.